This passage covers 15 T cell receptor beta chains from one sample sequenced in a study of CD8 T cells in ankylosing spondylitis. Their specific antigens are unknown. Study-wide findings and caveats: Blood of patients with ankylosing spondylitis appeared to be characterized by a TCR beta motif of eight or nine highly homologous variants.

TCRdb re-called the 5' RACE reads with MiXCR, one entry per CDR3 protein. The data hold about 460,000 distinct CDR3 sequences, with approximately 5.3% observed a single time. Sequenced material: blood, either unsorted or a sorted T cell fraction (not recorded which). The receptors here all came from a male donor with ankylosing spondylitis.

The sample holds many counts of this clonotype. V and J are TRBV6-5 and TRBJ1-6; 8 bases match TRBD1. With 4 bases clipped from V and 2 bases from J, the junction kept 4 bases outside the gene matches. The length of the CDR3 is 16 residues. Germline CDR1 and CDR2: MNHEY and SVGAGI. This chain's CDR3 is CASSSTGVPYNSPLHF. In DNA form, the CDR3 reads TGTGCCAGCAGTTCGACAGGGGTACCCTATAATTCACCCCTCCACTTT.

Many counts were recorded for this clonotype. The rearrangement joins TRBV7-9 to TRBJ2-5; D tentatively fits TRBD1 or TRBD2 (5 bases each). Looked up from germline, CDR1 is SEHNR and CDR2 is FQNEAQ (reference sequence). The CDR3 sequence is 16 residues long. Trimming took 6 bases from V and 1 from J, leaving 18 bases between them. The CDR3 is CASSPARGRRQETQYF. The DNA of the CDR3 is TGTGCCAGCAGTCCAGCACGGGGCCGGCGCCAAGAGACCCAGTACTTC.

This clonotype was seen ten or more times. The chain recombines TRBV5-1 with TRBJ2-7, with TRBD2 as a possible D gene (6 bases). This CDR3 contains 14 residues. Germline CDR1 SGHRS, CDR2 YFSETQ. The ends were cut back, 4 bases at V and 7 bases at J, with 18 bases in the middle. CDR3 sequence reads: CASSRRDARGEQYF. CDR3 nucleotide sequence: TGCGCCAGCAGCAGGCGGGACGCAAGAGGTGAGCAGTACTTC.

This clonotype has a handful of counts. The J gene is TRBJ2-3, the V gene TRBV9; D gene ambiguous. Germline lookup yields CDR1 SGDLS and CDR2 YYNGEE. The length of the CDR3 is 12 residues. Trimming shortened V by 0 bases and J by 4 bases, and 3 bases separated the two germline ends. For the CDR3, the DNA is TGTGCCAGCAGCGTAGTTTCAGATACGCAGTATTTT. It translates to CASSVVSDTQYF. The full variable domain, rest sourced from reference TRBV9 and TRBJ2-3, is DSGVTQTPKHLITATGQRVTLRCSPRSGDLSVYWYQQSLDQGLQFLIQYYNGEERAKGNILERFSAQQFPDLHSELNLSSLELGDSALYFCASSVVSDTQYFGPGTRLTVL.

The V gene is TRBV2, the J gene TRBJ1-1; D not certain. Germline CDR1 SNHLY, CDR2 FYNNEI. CDR3 length: 15 amino acids. Trimming left V 1 base short and J 5 bases short, with 14 bases between. The CDR3 loop is CASSEVPGSPTEAFF. The CDR3 nucleotides are TGTGCCAGCAGTGAAGTTCCGGGGAGTCCAACTGAAGCTTTCTTT.

The chain links TRBV20-1 to TRBJ2-2, with 7 bases that match TRBD2. CDR3 length: 16 residues. V shed 5 bases, J shed 2 bases, and the junction held 11 bases outside the gene matches. Germline CDR1 reads DFQATT; CDR2 reads SNEGSKA (reference sequence). The CDR3 nucleotides read TGCAGTGCTCGGGACTACCAAAGATACAACACCGGGGAGCTGTTTTTT. It specifies CSARDYQRYNTGELFF.

The rearrangement joins TRBV18 to TRBJ2-7, with D possibly being TRBD1 (6 bases). V lost 6 bases, J lost 4 bases, and 13 bases lay in between. CDR1 KGHSH and CDR2 LQKENI come from the germline V gene. There are 13 residues in the CDR3. The CDR3 is CASSRDIRYEQYF. CDR3 nucleotides: TGTGCCAGCTCTCGGGACATAAGGTACGAGCAGTACTTC. Full variable domain (rest looked up from reference TRBV18 and TRBJ2-7): NAGVMQNPRHLVRRRGQEARLRCSPMKGHSHVYWYRQLPEEGLKFMVYLQKENIIDESGMPKERFSAEFPKEGPSILRIQQVVRGDSAAYFCASSRDIRYEQYFGPGTRLTVT.

This clonotype was counted at least ten times. The V and J genes are TRBV6-2 or TRBV6-3 and TRBJ2-7; D ambiguous. Trimming took off 5 bases at V and 5 bases at J, with 10 bases between the two ends. The V gene's germline CDR1 is MNHEY and CDR2 SVGEGT. The CDR3 length is 12 residues. The CDR3 coding sequence is TGTGCCAGCAGTCCTCGGTCACACGAGCAGTACTTC. It specifies CASSPRSHEQYF.

This clonotype has just a few counts. This rearrangement joins TRBV16 to TRBJ1-3, with D unresolved. The CDR3 has 14 amino acids. Per germline, CDR1 KGHSY and CDR2 FQNENV. Trimming removed 3 bases at V and 3 bases at J, with 9 bases between. The CDR3 spells CASSQFGVGNTIYF. For the CDR3, the DNA is TGTGCCAGCAGCCAGTTCGGCGTTGGAAACACCATATATTTT.

This clonotype has a count of ten or more. J is TRBJ2-1 and V is TRBV6-6; no clear D. Germline-derived CDR1 and CDR2 are MNHNY and SVGAGI (reference sequence). V was clipped by 6 bases and J by 5 bases, with 5 bases between them. The CDR3 consists of 11 residues. In nucleotides, the CDR3 is TGTGCCAGCAGGTGGAACAATGAGCAGTTCTTC. Residues: CASRWNNEQFF.

In its sample, this clonotype was seen many times. This chain joins TRBV7-2 and TRBJ2-5, with 13 bases that match TRBD2. Looked up from germline, CDR1 is SGHTA and CDR2 is FQGNSA. The CDR3 covers 15 residues. V was clipped by 3 bases and J by 5 bases; unmatched bases: 3. DNA of the CDR3: TGTGCCAGCAGCTTCACGGGACTAGCGGGGGAGACCCAGTACTTC. Amino acids: CASSFTGLAGETQYF.

This clonotype has ten or more counts. The chain combines TRBV6-5 with TRBJ1-4, with a tentative D call TRBD1 (5 bases). The CDR3 runs 15 residues. Germline loops: CDR1 MNHEY, CDR2 SVGAGI. The V and J ends lost 2 bases and 4 bases respectively, with 11 bases between them. In nucleotides, the CDR3 is TGTGCCAGCAGTTACGGGCCAGGGCTTAATGAAAAACTGTTTTTT. It yields the protein CASSYGPGLNEKLFF.

This clonotype was found many times. The V gene is TRBV29-1, the J gene TRBJ2-7, with 10 bases that match TRBD1. J lost 3 bases, V lost 0 bases, and 5 bases had no gene match. CDR3 length equals 15 residues. Germline lookup yields CDR1 SQVTM and CDR2 ANQGSEA. The CDR3 bases are TGCAGCGTTGAAGATCCAGGACAGGGGGACTACGAGCAGTACTTC. Residues: CSVEDPGQGDYEQYF.

In its sample, this clonotype was seen a few times. The chain employs TRBV20-1 and TRBJ1-6, with TRBD1 as a possible D gene (6 bases). Germline V gene lookup returns CDR1 DFQATT and CDR2 SNEGSKA (reference sequence). Trimming removed 2 bases from V and 8 bases from J, with 16 bases in between. This CDR3 comprises 15 residues. The CDR3 region has the DNA TGCAGTGCTAGATACGGGGGCGCCGGGGATTCACCCCTCCACTTT. This sequence encodes CSARYGGAGDSPLHF.

This clonotype came up many times. This rearrangement joins TRBV20-1 to TRBJ2-1, with D perhaps assigned TRBD1 or TRBD2 (6 bases each). The CDR3 is made up of 14 amino acids. Between the trimmed V and J ends, which lost 6 bases and 4 bases, there was a span of 16 bases. Germline CDR1 DFQATT, CDR2 SNEGSKA (reference sequence). The CDR3 protein is CSAGTGARYNEQFF. In DNA form, the CDR3 reads TGCAGTGCCGGAACGGGGGCTCGATACAATGAGCAGTTCTTC.